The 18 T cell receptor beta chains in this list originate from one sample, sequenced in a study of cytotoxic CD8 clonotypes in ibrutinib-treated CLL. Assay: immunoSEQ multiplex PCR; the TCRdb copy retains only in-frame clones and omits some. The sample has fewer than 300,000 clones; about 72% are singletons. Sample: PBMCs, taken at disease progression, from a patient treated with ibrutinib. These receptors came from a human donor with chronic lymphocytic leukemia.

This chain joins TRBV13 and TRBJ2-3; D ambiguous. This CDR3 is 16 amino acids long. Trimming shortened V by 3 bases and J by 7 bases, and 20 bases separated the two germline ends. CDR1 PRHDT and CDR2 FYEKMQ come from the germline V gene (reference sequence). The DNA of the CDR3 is TGTGCCAGCAGCTTGGGGTCGGCCACCATTTCAAATACGCAGTATTTT. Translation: CASSLGSATISNTQYF.

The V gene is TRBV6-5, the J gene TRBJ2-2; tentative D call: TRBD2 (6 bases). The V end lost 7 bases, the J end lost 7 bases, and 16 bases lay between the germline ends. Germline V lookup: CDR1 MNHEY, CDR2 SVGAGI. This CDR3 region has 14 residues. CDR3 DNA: TGTGCCAGCAACCAACTAGCTTCGGGCGGGGAGCTGTTTTTT. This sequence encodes CASNQLASGGELFF.

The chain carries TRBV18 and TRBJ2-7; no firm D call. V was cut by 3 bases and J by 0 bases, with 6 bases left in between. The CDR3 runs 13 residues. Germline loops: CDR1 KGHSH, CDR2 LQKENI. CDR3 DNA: TGTGCCAGCTCACCGGGCCCCTCCTACGAGCAGTACTTC. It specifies CASSPGPSYEQYF.

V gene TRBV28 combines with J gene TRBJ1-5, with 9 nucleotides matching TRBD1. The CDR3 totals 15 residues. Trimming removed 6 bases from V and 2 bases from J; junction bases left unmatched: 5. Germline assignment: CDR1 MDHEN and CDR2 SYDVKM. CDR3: CASSLDRGGNQPQHF. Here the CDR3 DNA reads TGTGCCAGCAGCCTGGACAGGGGCGGCAATCAGCCCCAGCATTTT.

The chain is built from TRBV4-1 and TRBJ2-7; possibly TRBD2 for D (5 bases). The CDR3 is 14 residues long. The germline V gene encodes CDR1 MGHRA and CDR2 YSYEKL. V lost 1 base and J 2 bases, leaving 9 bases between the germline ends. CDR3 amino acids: CASSQVGSAYEQYF. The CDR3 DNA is TGCGCCAGCAGCCAAGTGGGGAGTGCCTACGAGCAGTACTTC.

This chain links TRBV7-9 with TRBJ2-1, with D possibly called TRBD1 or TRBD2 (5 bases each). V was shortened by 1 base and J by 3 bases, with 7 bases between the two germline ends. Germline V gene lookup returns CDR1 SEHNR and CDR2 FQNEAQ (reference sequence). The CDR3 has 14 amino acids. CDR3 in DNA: TGTGCCAGCAGCTTAGGTGGGGGCTACAATGAGCAGTTCTTC. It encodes CASSLGGGYNEQFF.

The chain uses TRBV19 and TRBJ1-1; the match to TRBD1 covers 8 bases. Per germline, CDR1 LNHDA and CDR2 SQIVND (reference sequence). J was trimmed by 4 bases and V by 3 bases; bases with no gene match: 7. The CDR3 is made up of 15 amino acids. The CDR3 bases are TGTGCCAGTAGTATCGGGACAGGCGAAGGCACTGAAGCTTTCTTT. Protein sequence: CASSIGTGEGTEAFF.

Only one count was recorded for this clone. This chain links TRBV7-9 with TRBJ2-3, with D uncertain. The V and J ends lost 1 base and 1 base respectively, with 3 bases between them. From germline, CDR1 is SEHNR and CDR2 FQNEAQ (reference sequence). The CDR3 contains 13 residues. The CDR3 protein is CASSLDRTDTQYF. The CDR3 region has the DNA TGTGCCAGCAGCTTAGACCGCACAGATACGCAGTATTTT.

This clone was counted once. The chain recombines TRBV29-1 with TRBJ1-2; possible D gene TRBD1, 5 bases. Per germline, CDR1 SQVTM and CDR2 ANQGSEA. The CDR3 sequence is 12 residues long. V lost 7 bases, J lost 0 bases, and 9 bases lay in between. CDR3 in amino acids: CSAGRANYGYTF. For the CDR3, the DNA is TGCAGCGCAGGCAGGGCTAACTATGGCTACACCTTC.

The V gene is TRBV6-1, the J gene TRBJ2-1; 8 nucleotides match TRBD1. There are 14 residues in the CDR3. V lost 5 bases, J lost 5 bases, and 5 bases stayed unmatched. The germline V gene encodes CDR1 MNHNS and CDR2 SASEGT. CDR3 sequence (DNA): TGTGCCAGCAGTAGACAGGGGTTTCACAATGAGCAGTTCTTC. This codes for CASSRQGFHNEQFF.

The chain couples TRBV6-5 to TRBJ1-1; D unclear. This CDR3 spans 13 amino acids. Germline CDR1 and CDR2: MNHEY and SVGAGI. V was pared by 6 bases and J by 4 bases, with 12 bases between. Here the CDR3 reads CASSRGYSTEAFF. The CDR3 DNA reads TGTGCCAGCAGCCGGGGATATTCCACTGAAGCTTTCTTT.

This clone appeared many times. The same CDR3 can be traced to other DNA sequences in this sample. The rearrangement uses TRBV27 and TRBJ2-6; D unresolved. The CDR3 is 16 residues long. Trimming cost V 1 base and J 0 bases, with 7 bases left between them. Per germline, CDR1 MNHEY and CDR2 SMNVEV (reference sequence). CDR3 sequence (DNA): TGTGCCAGCAGTTTATTGGGGTTCTCTGGGGCCAACGTCCTGACTTTC. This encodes CASSLLGFSGANVLTF.

This CDR3 reads CASSARPYSPLHF. The CDR3 coding sequence is TGTGCCAGCAGCGCTCGACCCTATTCACCCCTCCACTTT. This chain connects TRBV9 to TRBJ1-6, with D hard to call. Trimming removed 3 bases from V and 8 bases from J, with 9 bases in between. Per germline, CDR1 SGDLS and CDR2 YYNGEE. The CDR3 has 13 amino acids.

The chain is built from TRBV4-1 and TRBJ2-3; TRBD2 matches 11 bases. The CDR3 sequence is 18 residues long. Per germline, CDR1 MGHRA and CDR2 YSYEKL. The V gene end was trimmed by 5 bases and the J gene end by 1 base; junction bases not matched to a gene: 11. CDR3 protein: CASSERPPGLAGTDTQYF. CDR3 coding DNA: TGCGCCAGCAGCGAAAGGCCTCCGGGACTAGCGGGCACAGATACGCAGTATTTT.

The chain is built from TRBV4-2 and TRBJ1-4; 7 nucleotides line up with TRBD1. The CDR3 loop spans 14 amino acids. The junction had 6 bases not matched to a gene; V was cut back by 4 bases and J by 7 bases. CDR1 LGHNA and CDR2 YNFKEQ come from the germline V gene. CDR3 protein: CASSPRDRSEKLFF. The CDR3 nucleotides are TGTGCCAGCAGCCCCCGGGACAGAAGTGAAAAACTGTTTTTT.

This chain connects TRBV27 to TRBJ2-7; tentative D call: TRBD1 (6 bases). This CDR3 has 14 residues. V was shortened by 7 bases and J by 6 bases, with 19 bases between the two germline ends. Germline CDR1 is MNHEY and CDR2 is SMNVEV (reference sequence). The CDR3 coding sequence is TGTGCCAGCAAACTCCCGGGACAATCAGGCGAGCAGTACTTC. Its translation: CASKLPGQSGEQYF.

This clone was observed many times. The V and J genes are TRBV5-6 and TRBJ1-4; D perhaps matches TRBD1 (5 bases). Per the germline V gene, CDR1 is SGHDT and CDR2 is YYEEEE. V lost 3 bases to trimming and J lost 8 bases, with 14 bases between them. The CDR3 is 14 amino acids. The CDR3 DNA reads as TGTGCCAGCAGCTCAGGGTTGGTAGGGGAAAAACTGTTTTTT. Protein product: CASSSGLVGEKLFF.

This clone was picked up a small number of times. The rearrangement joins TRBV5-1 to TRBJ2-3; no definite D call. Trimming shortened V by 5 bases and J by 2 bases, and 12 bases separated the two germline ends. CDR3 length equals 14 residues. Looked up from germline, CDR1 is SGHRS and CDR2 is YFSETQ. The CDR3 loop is CASSILRPTDTQYF. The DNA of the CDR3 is TGCGCCAGCAGTATCCTGCGGCCCACAGATACGCAGTATTTT. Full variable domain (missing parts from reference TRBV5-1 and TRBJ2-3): KAGVTQTPRYLIKTRGQQVTLSCSPISGHRSVSWYQQTPGQGLQFLFEYFSETQRNKGNFPGRFSGRQFSNSRSEMNVSTLELGDSALYLCASSILRPTDTQYFGPGTRLTVL.